This TCR beta chain was captured in a study of early T cells in non-severe SARS-CoV-2 infection. Study overall: Unsorted whole-blood RNA was sequenced in bulk, leaving chains unpaired.

V lost 5 bases and J 6 bases, leaving 7 bases between the germline ends. The CDR3 sequence is 10 residues long. Germline assignment: CDR1 SQVTM and CDR2 ANQGSEA. Unique molecular identifiers were attached to individual cDNA molecules. TCRdb called the 5' RACE reads again in MiXCR, with one record for every CDR3 protein. The table lists about 110,000 distinct CDR3 sequences, around 10% of them singletons, with around 3.1% in the top ten. This TCR derives from an adult who was a healthcare worker with PCR-confirmed SARS-CoV-2 infection or an uninfected control (not recorded which). V and J are TRBV29-1 and TRBJ1-2; no firm D call. Input material: whole blood. The CDR3 reads CSVYSDGYTF. CDR3 DNA: TGCAGCGTTTACAGCGATGGCTACACCTTC.